Below are 3 T cell receptor beta chains sequenced from a single sample in a study of blood T cell repertoires in COVID-19. Here immunoSEQ multiplex PCR was the method, and the copy in TCRdb shows in-frame clones only, minus some. The sample includes 320,000 or so clones, about nine tenths of them seen just once. Sequencing was done on a sample of PBMCs or T cells enriched from blood (not recorded which). These receptors were collected from a man in his 60s who had recovered from COVID-19.

V is TRBV19 and J is TRBJ2-6, with D perhaps matching TRBD1 (6 bases). The CDR3 has 15 residues. Germline assignment: CDR1 LNHDA and CDR2 SQIVND (reference sequence). The germline V and J ends were trimmed by 7 bases and 2 bases, with 12 bases remaining between them. The CDR3 DNA reads TGTGCCAGTAACCTAGGACAGACTGGGGCCAACGTCCTGACTTTC. It encodes CASNLGQTGANVLTF. The full variable domain, its missing parts supplied by reference TRBV19 and TRBJ2-6, is DGGITQSPKYLFRKEGQNVTLSCEQNLNHDAMYWYRQDPGQGLRLIYYSQIVNDFQKGDIAEGYSVSREKKESFPLTVTSAQKNPTAFYLCASNLGQTGANVLTFGAGSRLTVL.

This clone was recorded once. The chain carries TRBV5-1 and TRBJ2-5; 9 bases are shared with TRBD1. This CDR3 comprises 16 residues. With 4 bases clipped from V and 5 bases from J, the junction kept 12 bases outside the gene matches. CDR1 is SGHRS, CDR2 YFSETQ, per germline. In nucleotides, the CDR3 is TGCGCCAGCAGCCCTGGATATCGGACAGGGGAGGAGACCCAGTACTTC. Protein sequence: CASSPGYRTGEETQYF.

V is TRBV2 and J is TRBJ1-6; D unclear. CDR1 is SNHLY and CDR2 is FYNNEI in the germline V gene. CDR3 size: 13 residues. Trimming stripped 5 bases from V and 8 bases from J, with 10 bases between. CDR3: CASSLGLDSPLHF. The CDR3 coding sequence is TGTGCCAGCAGTCTAGGCCTTGATTCACCCCTCCACTTT.